This note documents a single TCR beta chain sequence. The target antigen is unknown. PCR used 60 Vbeta primers and 13 Jbeta primers. Assay: immunoSEQ multiplex PCR; the TCRdb copy retains only in-frame clones and omits some. The profile covers some 150,000 clones, with 73% appearing a single time and approximately 15% taken by the ten largest. The sample belongs to a study of cytomegalovirus exposure and HLA in healthy donors. Study-level background: The 95 million to 120 million unique TCR beta sequences, from 150 million to 200 million T cells, were found by an earlier analysis. Whole-study results and caveats: Reported results showed that the classifier diagnosed cytomegalovirus status with high specificity and sensitivity.

V dropped 5 bases and J dropped 2 bases, with 16 bases sitting between them. The CDR3 spans 15 residues. Germline CDR1 and CDR2: SGHVS and FQNEAQ. The chain links TRBV7-8 to TRBJ2-7; perhaps TRBD2 as D (6 bases). The source of this sequence is a human donor in good health. Sequencing was carried out using PBMCs. The CDR3 loop reads CASSRAGSAAYEQYF. In DNA form, the CDR3 reads TGTGCCAGCAGCCGGGCGGGGTCGGCAGCCTACGAGCAGTACTTC.